One sample yielded the 20 T cell receptor beta chains listed below, sequenced in a study of metastatic and nonmetastatic thyroid tumors. Patients were all untreated before their thyroid surgery. TCRdb used MiXCR to call clones anew from the PCR reads. Found here are 30,000 to 45,000 clones, around 26% of them singletons; the top ten hold around 10%. The specimen was blood. Receptors were obtained from a female donor with papillary thyroid cancer or a benign thyroid nodule (not recorded which). Some clones in this sample may be carry-over from other donors' samples.

This clone showed up just a few times. This rearrangement joins TRBV28 to TRBJ2-1; D unresolved. The CDR3 runs to 12 residues. Looked up from germline, CDR1 is MDHEN and CDR2 is SYDVKM. V was cut by 6 bases and J by 6 bases, with 9 bases left in between. CDR3 coding DNA: TGTGCCAGCAGCCTTGCCAGCAATGAGCAGTTCTTC. It encodes CASSLASNEQFF.

This clone was observed at least ten times. J is TRBJ1-1 and V is TRBV30; D is ambiguous. The CDR3 extends over 11 amino acids. CDR1 is GTSNPN, CDR2 SVGIG, per germline (reference sequence). V was shortened by 4 bases and J by 3 bases, with 6 bases between the two germline ends. The CDR3 nucleotides are TGTGCCTGGAATAGGGACACTGAAGCTTTCTTT. Encoded protein: CAWNRDTEAFF.

By frequency in the sample, this clone is medium-sized (0.01 to 0.1%). The chain couples TRBV27 to TRBJ2-7, with D perhaps matching TRBD1 (6 bases). V dropped 9 bases and J dropped 3 bases, with 9 bases sitting between them. The CDR3 has 11 residues. The V gene's germline CDR1 is MNHEY and CDR2 SMNVEV (reference sequence). The chain's CDR3 is CARQGCYEQYF. Here the CDR3 DNA reads TGTGCCAGACAGGGTTGCTACGAGCAGTACTTC.

This chain links TRBV11-2 with TRBJ2-3, with D unresolved. Per the germline V gene, CDR1 is SGHAT and CDR2 is FQNNGV. V lost 4 bases, J lost 3 bases, and 5 bases lay in between. This CDR3 contains 12 residues. The CDR3 spells CASSSSTDTQYF. The CDR3 nucleotides read TGTGCCAGCAGCTCGTCTACAGATACGCAGTATTTT.

There are many counts of this clone. The CDR3 here is CSARDLARLTSTDTQYF. The CDR3 nucleotides read TGCAGTGCTAGAGATCTGGCGCGGCTCACTAGCACAGATACGCAGTATTTT. The gene calls are TRBV20-1 and TRBJ2-3; D gene ambiguous. This CDR3 is built from 17 residues. V lost 0 bases and J 0 bases, leaving 16 bases between the germline ends. CDR1 is DFQATT and CDR2 is SNEGSKA in the germline V gene (reference sequence).

V gene TRBV20-1 combines with J gene TRBJ2-7; D possibly matches TRBD1 or TRBD2 (6 bases each). The CDR3 runs to 17 residues. Germline-derived CDR1 and CDR2 are DFQATT and SNEGSKA (reference sequence). The V end was cut by 6 bases, the J end by 1 base, with 25 bases between. The CDR3 DNA follows: TGCAGTGCAGAGGGACATCCGGCAGCGGGTAGTTCCTACGAGCAGTACTTC. It encodes CSAEGHPAAGSSYEQYF.

The chain carries TRBV3-1 and TRBJ2-1; 8 nucleotides agree with TRBD2. The CDR3 length is 16 residues. Germline CDR1 and CDR2: LGHDT and YNNKEL (reference sequence). After removal of 3 bases from V and 7 bases from J, the junction contained 11 bases not matched to a gene. The CDR3 sequence: CASSHSAGDPRNEQFF. The CDR3, as DNA: TGTGCCAGCAGCCACTCAGCGGGGGACCCGAGGAATGAGCAGTTCTTC.

Regarding this clone: Relative to the germline gene, one junction end is altered; a read error may explain this. This chain uses TRBV12-3 or TRBV12-4 with TRBJ1-1; D possibly corresponds to TRBD1 (5 bases). This CDR3 contains 15 residues. CDR3 coding DNA: TGTGCCAGCAGTTTGGTGGGGCCCCTGAACACTGAATCTTTCTTT. Translation: CASSLVGPLNTESFF.

The sample holds many counts of this clone. The gene calls are TRBV5-5 and TRBJ1-4; D is ambiguous. This CDR3 has 15 residues. Per germline, CDR1 SGHKS and CDR2 YYEKEE (reference sequence). V gave up 0 bases and J gave up 1 base, with 7 bases separating them. The CDR3 bases are TGTGCCAGCAGCTTGGCCCCGCGAACTAATGAAAAACTGTTTTTT. Encoded protein: CASSLAPRTNEKLFF.

This clone was seen at least ten times. This chain joins TRBV7-8 and TRBJ2-2, with D perhaps TRBD1 or TRBD2 (5 bases each). Germline lookup yields CDR1 SGHVS and CDR2 FQNEAQ. This CDR3 contains 13 residues. With 3 bases removed from V and 6 bases from J, the gap between germline ends came to 8 bases. The CDR3 bases are TGTGCCAGCAGCTTCGGGACGCCCGGGGAGCTGTTTTTT. Residues: CASSFGTPGELFF. The whole variable domain, remainder taken from reference TRBV7-8 and TRBJ2-2, is GAGVSQSPRYKVAKRGQDVALRCDPISGHVSLFWYQQALGQGPEFLTYFQNEAQLDKSGLPSDRFFAERPEGSVSTLKIQRTQQEDSAVYLCASSFGTPGELFFGEGSRLTVL.

This clone was found many times. The V call is TRBV6-1, the J call TRBJ2-5; the D call may be TRBD1 or TRBD2 (5 bases each). The V end was cut by 11 bases, the J end by 2 bases, with 15 bases between. CDR3 length: 13 amino acids. Germline V gene lookup returns CDR1 MNHNS and CDR2 SASEGT. The CDR3 nucleotides are TGTGCCGGGGGATCTGGCGGTCAAGAGACCCAGTACTTC. It is translated as CAGGSGGQETQYF.

A word on this clone: The identical CDR3 is also encoded by other nucleotide sequences in the sample. V gene TRBV4-3 combines with J gene TRBJ2-5, with D maybe TRBD2 (6 bases). This CDR3 comprises 16 residues. Germline values: CDR1 LGHNA, CDR2 YSLEER. Trimming took 0 bases from V and 5 from J, leaving 16 bases between them. CDR3 protein: CASSQDALAGWETQYF. CDR3 sequence (DNA): TGCGCCAGCAGCCAAGATGCACTAGCTGGTTGGGAGACCCAGTACTTC.

This clone was counted many times. The chain links TRBV20-1 to TRBJ2-5, with D possibly TRBD2 on 5 matching bases. The CDR3 covers 15 residues. Looked up from germline, CDR1 is DFQATT and CDR2 is SNEGSKA (reference sequence). Deletions cut 3 bases from V and 5 bases from J, with 19 bases between. Here the CDR3 DNA reads TGCAGTGCTAGTCTATTAGAGCGGATCAAGGAGACCCAGTACTTC. Protein sequence: CSASLLERIKETQYF.

This clone was counted at least ten times. The CDR3 region is CASSLSGQPQHF. CDR3 DNA sequence: TGTGCCAGCAGTTTATCCGGTCAGCCCCAGCATTTT. This rearrangement joins TRBV28 to TRBJ1-5; D call uncertain. Looked up from germline, CDR1 is MDHEN and CDR2 is SYDVKM. V lost 1 base and J lost 6, with 4 bases in between. The CDR3 has 12 residues.

This clone has a count of ten or more. The chain employs TRBV3-1 and TRBJ2-4; no definite D call. Germline V gives CDR1 LGHDT, CDR2 YNNKEL (reference sequence). The V and J ends lost 0 bases and 1 base respectively, with 16 bases between them. The CDR3 has 18 residues. CDR3 in DNA: TGTGCCAGCAGCCAAGATCGTACGACGCCCCGGGCCAAAAACATTCAGTACTTC. This translates into CASSQDRTTPRAKNIQYF.

This clone was seen a handful of times. The chain employs TRBV6-1 and TRBJ2-1, with 9 nucleotides matching TRBD2. The CDR3 contains 15 residues. The germline CDR1 and CDR2 sequences are MNHNS and SASEGT. The junction had 15 bases not matched to a gene; V was cut back by 6 bases and J by 12 bases. The CDR3 DNA is TGTGCCAGCAGGCCTCCAGCGGGGGGCTCCGCCCCGCAGTTCTTC. This codes for CASRPPAGGSAPQFF.

This clone has just a few counts. The gene calls are TRBV2 and TRBJ2-1, with D tentatively TRBD2 (6 bases). V shed 3 bases and J shed 14 bases, with 20 bases lying between them. Germline V gene sequence: CDR1 SNHLY, CDR2 FYNNEI. This CDR3 has 14 residues. CDR3 sequence: CASSERGGGDHEFF. The CDR3, as DNA: TGTGCCAGCAGTGAGCGAGGAGGCGGGGACCATGAGTTCTTC. Combining the CDR3 with reference TRBV2 and TRBJ2-1 gives the whole variable domain EPEVTQTPSHQVTQMGQEVILRCVPISNHLYFYWYRQILGQKVEFLVSFYNNEISEKSEIFDDQFSVERPDGSNFTLKIRSTKLEDSAMYFCASSERGGGDHEFFGPGTRLTVL.

This clone was seen many times. V and J are TRBV2 and TRBJ1-6; D unclear. The CDR3 spans 15 residues. Trimming cost V 8 bases and J 4 bases, with 15 bases left between them. The V gene's germline CDR1 is SNHLY and CDR2 FYNNEI. The DNA for the CDR3 is TGTGCCAGCTTAAGTGGACCCCCTTATAATTCACCCCTCCACTTT. Amino acid sequence: CASLSGPPYNSPLHF.

This rearrangement joins TRBV19 to TRBJ2-7; D perhaps matches TRBD2 (5 bases). V gave up 10 bases and J gave up 3 bases, with 19 bases separating them. The CDR3 is made up of 14 amino acids. The germline V gene encodes CDR1 LNHDA and CDR2 SQIVND (reference sequence). This chain's CDR3 is CATSRGIGSYEQYF. The CDR3 region has the DNA TGTGCCACGTCCCGAGGGATTGGTAGCTACGAGCAGTACTTC.

Many counts were recorded for this clone. The chain links TRBV7-8 to TRBJ1-1; D might be TRBD1 (6 bases). Trimming took 4 bases from V and 2 from J, leaving 8 bases between them. This CDR3 comprises 13 residues. Germline assignment: CDR1 SGHVS and CDR2 FQNEAQ. CDR3 sequence (DNA): TGTGCCAGCAGCTCGGGGGCTAACACTGAAGCTTTCTTT. Translating gives CASSSGANTEAFF.